Sequencing of this T cell receptor (beta chain) was carried out in a study of T cells in localized non-small cell lung cancer. Germline CDR1 is MNHNY and CDR2 is SVGAGI (reference sequence). With V trimmed by 6 bases and J by 5 bases, 1 base remained unmatched. There are 13 residues in the CDR3. Clones were sequenced by immunoSEQ multiplex PCR, and TCRdb holds only the in-frame ones, with some missing. Of 70,000 to 95,000 clones detected, approximately 91% appear once; the ten largest clones hold roughly 3.9%. The clonotype comes from a woman aged 35 to 70 with stage II squamous cell lung carcinoma. Specimen: PBMCs, collected before any cancer treatment. This rearrangement joins TRBV6-6 to TRBJ1-1; TRBD1 matches 12 bases. The CDR3 region is CASRGQGATEAFF. The CDR3 nucleotides read TGTGCCAGCAGGGGACAGGGGGCAACTGAAGCTTTCTTT.